This T cell receptor beta chain was sequenced during a study of beta chain features in type 1 diabetes. Study-wide results and caveats: Moderately but significantly shorter TCRB CDR3s were found in Type 1 diabetes patients in all four CD4+ subsets. Within patients, naive, central memory and Treg TCRB repertoires seemed more similar than within healthy donors.

What was sequenced were expressed TCRB transcripts, since all of the isolated RNA had been reverse transcribed. Clones were read by immunoSEQ multiplex PCR, and TCRdb kept only the in-frame ones, dropping some. The table lists 900,000 or so clones, about 17% of them singletons. Notes on this clone: What it recognizes is unknown.

V shed 3 bases, J shed 0 bases, and the junction held 7 bases outside the gene matches. Germline values: CDR1 SEHNR, CDR2 FQNEAQ (reference sequence). This CDR3 has 17 amino acids. Staining for CD45RO/CCR7/CD25/CD127/CD95/CD27 allowed sorting of CD4+ naive, central memory, regulatory and stem cell-like memory cells. Sample: naive CD4+ T cells from blood. The chain couples TRBV7-9 to TRBJ2-2; 7 nucleotides match TRBD1. This receptor was obtained from a woman younger than 30 in good health. The DNA for the CDR3 is TGTGCCAGCAGCTTGCGGCAGGGGGTTTCGAACACCGGGGAGCTGTTTTTT. It is translated as CASSLRQGVSNTGELFF.